The 16 T cell receptor beta chains listed next were all sequenced from one sample in a study of response to subunit inactivated influenza vaccine. TCRdb passed the RT-PCR reads through MiXCR, listing each CDR3 protein once. In the table there are fewer than 750,000 distinct CDR3 sequences, 12% to 15% of which are singletons. The material was PBMCs from blood, obtained about 12 days after vaccination. The source is a man aged 50 to 59 who received an inactivated influenza vaccine.

CDR3 bases: TGTGCCAGCAGTGAATTGGGGGAGTATGGCTACACCTTC. It encodes CASSELGEYGYTF. The chain links TRBV25-1 to TRBJ1-2; a possible D gene is TRBD1 (5 bases). Germline CDR1 is MGHDK and CDR2 is SYGVNS. The CDR3 length is 13 residues. V was shortened by 1 base and J by 5 bases, with 8 bases between the two germline ends.

This clonotype was detected only a few times. The V call is TRBV12-3 or TRBV12-4, the J call TRBJ1-1; unclear D gene. CDR3 length: 14 residues. Trimming pared 5 bases from V and 11 bases from J, leaving 21 bases between. The CDR3 here is CASSGPGAWVVAFF. Here the CDR3 DNA reads TGTGCCAGCAGTGGACCGGGTGCATGGGTCGTGGCTTTCTTT.

To note about this clonotype: With a much larger clone just one base away, this may be a read error. J is TRBJ2-5 and V is TRBV12-3 or TRBV12-4, with D unclear. This CDR3 has 11 residues. V lost 6 bases, J lost 5 bases, and 7 bases lay in between. CDR3 loop: CASRFGETQYF. In DNA, the CDR3 is TGTGCCAGCAGGTTCGGGGAGACCCAGTACTTC.

V gene TRBV12-3 or TRBV12-4 combines with J gene TRBJ2-1; 11 nucleotides line up with TRBD2. V shed 5 bases and J 2 bases; nucleotides not matched to a gene: 5. The CDR3 contains 16 residues. CDR3 in DNA: TGTGCCAGCAGTAGACCGGGACTAGCGGCCTACAATGAGCAGTTCTTC. Its protein product is CASSRPGLAAYNEQFF.

The CDR3 DNA follows: TGCGCCAGCAGCCAAGTCATAGCGGTGAATGAGCAGTTCTTC. Protein: CASSQVIAVNEQFF. This chain joins TRBV4-3 and TRBJ2-1; D might be TRBD2 (6 bases). The CDR3 sequence is 14 residues long. Germline lookup yields CDR1 LGHNA and CDR2 YSLEER. The V end lost 1 base, the J end lost 7 bases, and 11 bases lay between the germline ends.

The rearrangement links TRBV23-1 to TRBJ1-5, with D possibly matching TRBD1 (5 bases). TRBV23-1 has ORF status, its function being uncertain. Trimming stripped 0 bases from V and 8 bases from J, with 20 bases between. There are 17 residues in the CDR3. In nucleotides, the CDR3 is TGCGCCAGCAGTCAATCGGAGGGCAGGGTCGGCCTCGAGCCCCAGCATTTT. It specifies CASSQSEGRVGLEPQHF.

The chain carries TRBV5-1 and TRBJ2-7; no reliable D call. Trimming took off 4 bases at V and 7 bases at J, with 9 bases between the two ends. Germline CDR1 SGHRS, CDR2 YFSETQ. This CDR3 is built from 11 residues. The CDR3 protein is CASSLEREQYF. The DNA of the CDR3 is TGCGCCAGCAGCCTCGAGAGAGAGCAGTACTTC.

Only a few counts were recorded for this clonotype. The chain uses TRBV18 and TRBJ1-1; tentatively, D is TRBD1 (6 bases). The V gene's germline CDR1 is KGHSH and CDR2 LQKENI. The CDR3 extends over 12 amino acids. V lost 5 bases to trimming and J lost 7 bases, with 11 bases between them. CDR3 in amino acids: CASSGDILEAFF. CDR3 nucleotides: TGTGCCAGCTCAGGGGACATACTTGAAGCTTTCTTT.

The genes are TRBV12-3 or TRBV12-4 and TRBJ2-5; TRBD2 matches at 7 bases. V lost 6 bases and J lost 5; bases outside the gene matches: 6. The length of the CDR3 is 13 residues. The CDR3 loop is CASRKAGLETQYF. The CDR3 region has the DNA TGTGCCAGCAGGAAAGCGGGATTGGAGACCCAGTACTTC.

This clonotype was observed at least ten times. The CDR3 here is CSVGDTSTDTQYF. The CDR3 DNA sequence: TGCAGCGTTGGTGATACTAGCACAGATACGCAGTATTTT. The J gene is TRBJ2-3, the V gene TRBV29-1; D gene unclear. This CDR3 has 13 residues. Germline-derived CDR1 and CDR2 are SQVTM and ANQGSEA. V was trimmed by 4 bases and J by 0 bases, leaving 8 bases between them.

A few counts support this clonotype. The chain carries TRBV24-1 and TRBJ2-1; 10 bases are a match to TRBD1. Germline-derived CDR1 and CDR2 are KGHDR and SFDVKD. This CDR3 is 16 amino acids long. After removal of 4 bases from V and 3 bases from J, the junction contained 5 bases not matched to a gene. Written as DNA, the CDR3 is TGTGCCACCAGTGAGACCAGGACAGGGGGCTACAATGAGCAGTTCTTC. Its protein product is CATSETRTGGYNEQFF.

The rearrangement uses TRBV12-3 or TRBV12-4 and TRBJ2-4; D remains unclear. Between the trimmed V and J ends, which lost 2 bases and 0 bases, there was a span of 14 bases. The CDR3 is 17 amino acids. CDR3 DNA: TGTGCCAGCAGTTTACGTGTAGGAACGGAAGCCAAAAACATTCAGTACTTC. The encoded protein is CASSLRVGTEAKNIQYF.

This clonotype was seen a single time. The V and J genes are TRBV5-1 and TRBJ2-7; possibly TRBD1 for D (6 bases). CDR3 size: 15 residues. Germline loops: CDR1 SGHRS, CDR2 YFSETQ. V was cut by 4 bases and J by 7 bases, with 21 bases left in between. CDR3: CASSPRSRQAGEQYF. The CDR3 DNA is TGCGCCAGCAGCCCGCGCTCCCGACAGGCTGGAGAGCAGTACTTC.

The chain employs TRBV2 and TRBJ1-2; a possible D gene is TRBD1 (5 bases). CDR1 and CDR2 from the germline V gene are SNHLY and FYNNEI. This CDR3 contains 13 residues. The germline V and J ends were trimmed by 6 bases and 5 bases, with 13 bases remaining between them. The CDR3, as DNA: TGTGCCAGCAGCCCCGACAGTGAATATGGCTACACCTTC. This translates into CASSPDSEYGYTF.

The chain couples TRBV12-3 or TRBV12-4 to TRBJ2-1, with D possibly TRBD2 on 6 matching bases. V gave up 2 bases and J gave up 1 base, with 9 bases separating them. This CDR3 spans 15 amino acids. For the CDR3, the DNA is TGTGCCAGCAGTTTATCTAGCGCTTCCTACAATGAGCAGTTCTTC. This gives the protein CASSLSSASYNEQFF.

This rearrangement joins TRBV20-1 to TRBJ2-2; 7 nucleotides agree with TRBD1. Unmatched junction bases numbered 13, after V lost 0 bases and J lost 6 bases. The germline V gene has CDR1 DFQATT and CDR2 SNEGSKA (reference sequence). This CDR3 has 17 amino acids. The CDR3 protein is CSARDRQGKTPSGELFF. As DNA, the CDR3 is TGCAGTGCTAGAGATCGACAGGGAAAAACACCTTCCGGGGAGCTGTTTTTT.